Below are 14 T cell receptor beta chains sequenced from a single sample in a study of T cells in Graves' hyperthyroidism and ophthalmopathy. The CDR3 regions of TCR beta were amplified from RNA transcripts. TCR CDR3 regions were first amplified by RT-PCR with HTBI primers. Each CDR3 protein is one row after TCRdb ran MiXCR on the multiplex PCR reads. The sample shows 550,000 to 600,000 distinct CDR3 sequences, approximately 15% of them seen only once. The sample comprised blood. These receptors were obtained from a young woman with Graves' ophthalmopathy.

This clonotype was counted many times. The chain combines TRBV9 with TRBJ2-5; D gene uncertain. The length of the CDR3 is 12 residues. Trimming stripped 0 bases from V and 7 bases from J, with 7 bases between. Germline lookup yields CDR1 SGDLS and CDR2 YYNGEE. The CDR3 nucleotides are TGTGCCAGCAGCGTAGTAGCCGGGACCCAGTACTTC. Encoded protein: CASSVVAGTQYF.

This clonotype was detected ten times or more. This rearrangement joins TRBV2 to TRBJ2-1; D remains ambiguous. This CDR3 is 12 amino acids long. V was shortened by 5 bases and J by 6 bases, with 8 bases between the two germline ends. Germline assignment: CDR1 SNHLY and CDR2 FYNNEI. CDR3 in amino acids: CASSYTTNEQFF. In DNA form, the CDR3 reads TGTGCCAGCAGTTATACTACCAATGAGCAGTTCTTC. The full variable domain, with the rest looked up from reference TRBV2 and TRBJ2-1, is EPEVTQTPSHQVTQMGQEVILRCVPISNHLYFYWYRQILGQKVEFLVSFYNNEISEKSEIFDDQFSVERPDGSNFTLKIRSTKLEDSAMYFCASSYTTNEQFFGPGTRLTVL.

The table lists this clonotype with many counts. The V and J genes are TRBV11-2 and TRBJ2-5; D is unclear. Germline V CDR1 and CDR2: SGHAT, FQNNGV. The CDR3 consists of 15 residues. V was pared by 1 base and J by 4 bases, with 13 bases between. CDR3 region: CASSLVIGEIETQYF. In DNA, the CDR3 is TGTGCCAGCAGCTTAGTAATCGGAGAAATAGAGACCCAGTACTTC. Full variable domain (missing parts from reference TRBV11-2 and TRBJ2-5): EAGVAQSPRYKIIEKRQSVAFWCNPISGHATLYWYQQILGQGPKLLIQFQNNGVVDDSQLPKDRFSAERLKGVDSTLKIQPAKLEDSAVYLCASSLVIGEIETQYFGPGTRLLVL.

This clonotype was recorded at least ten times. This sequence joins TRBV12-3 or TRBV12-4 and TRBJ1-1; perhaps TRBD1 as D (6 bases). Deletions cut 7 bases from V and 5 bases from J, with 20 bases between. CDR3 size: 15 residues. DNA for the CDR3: TGTGCCAGCACCCCCTTAGGGGGGGATCCGACTGAAGCTTTCTTT. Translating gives CASTPLGGDPTEAFF.

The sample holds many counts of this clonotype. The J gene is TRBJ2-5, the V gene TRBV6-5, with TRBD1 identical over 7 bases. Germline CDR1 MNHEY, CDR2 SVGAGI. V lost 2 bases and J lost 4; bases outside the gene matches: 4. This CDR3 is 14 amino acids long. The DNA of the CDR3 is TGTGCCAGCAGTTACGGGACAGAGCGAGAGACCCAGTACTTC. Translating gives CASSYGTERETQYF.

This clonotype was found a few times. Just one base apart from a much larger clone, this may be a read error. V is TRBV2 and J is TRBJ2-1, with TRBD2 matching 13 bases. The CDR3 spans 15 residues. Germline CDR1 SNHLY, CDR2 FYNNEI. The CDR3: CASSLRTSGSNEQLF. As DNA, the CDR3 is TGTGCCAGCAGTTTAAGGACTAGCGGGAGCAATGAGCAGCTCTTC.

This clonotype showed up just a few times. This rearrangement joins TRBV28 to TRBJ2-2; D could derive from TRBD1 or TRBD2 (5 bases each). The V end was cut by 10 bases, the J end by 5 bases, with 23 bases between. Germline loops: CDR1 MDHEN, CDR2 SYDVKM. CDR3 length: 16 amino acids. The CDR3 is CATISTGRRETGELFF. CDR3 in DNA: TGTGCCACCATTTCCACGGGACGGCGAGAGACCGGGGAGCTGTTTTTT. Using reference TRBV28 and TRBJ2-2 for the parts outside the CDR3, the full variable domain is DVKVTQSSRYLVKRTGEKVFLECVQDMDHENMFWYRQDPGLGLRLIYFSYDVKMKEKGDIPEGYSVSREKKERFSLILESASTNQTSMYLCATISTGRRETGELFFGEGSRLTVL.

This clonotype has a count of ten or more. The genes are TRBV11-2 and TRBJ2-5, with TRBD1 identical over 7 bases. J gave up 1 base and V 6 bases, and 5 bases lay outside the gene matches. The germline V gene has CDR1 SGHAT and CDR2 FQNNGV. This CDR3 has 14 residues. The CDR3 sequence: CASSTWTGQETQYF. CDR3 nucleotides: TGTGCCAGCAGTACGTGGACAGGCCAAGAGACCCAGTACTTC.

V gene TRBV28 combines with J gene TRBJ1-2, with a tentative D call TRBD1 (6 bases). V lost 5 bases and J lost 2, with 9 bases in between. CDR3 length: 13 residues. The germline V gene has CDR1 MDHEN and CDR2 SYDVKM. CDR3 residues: CASSDQGNYGYTF. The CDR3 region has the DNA TGTGCCAGCAGTGATCAGGGGAACTATGGCTACACCTTC.

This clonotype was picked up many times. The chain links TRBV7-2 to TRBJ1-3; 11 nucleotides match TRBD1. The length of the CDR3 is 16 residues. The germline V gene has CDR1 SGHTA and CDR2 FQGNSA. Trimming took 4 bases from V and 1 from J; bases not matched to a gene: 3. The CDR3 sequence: CASSSGTGGSGNTIYF. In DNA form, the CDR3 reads TGTGCCAGCAGCTCGGGGACAGGGGGTTCTGGAAACACCATATATTTT.

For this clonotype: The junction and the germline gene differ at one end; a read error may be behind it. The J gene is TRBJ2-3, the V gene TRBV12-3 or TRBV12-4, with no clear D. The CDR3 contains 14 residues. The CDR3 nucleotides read TGTGCCGGCAGCCCCCCGGTTTCTGCAGATACGCAGTATTTT. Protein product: CAGSPPVSADTQYF.

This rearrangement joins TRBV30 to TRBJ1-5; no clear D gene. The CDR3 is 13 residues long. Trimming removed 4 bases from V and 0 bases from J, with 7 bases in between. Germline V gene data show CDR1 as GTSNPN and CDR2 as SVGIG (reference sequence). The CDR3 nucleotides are TGTGCCTGGACTTCAGATAGCAATCAGCCCCAGCATTTT. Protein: CAWTSDSNQPQHF.

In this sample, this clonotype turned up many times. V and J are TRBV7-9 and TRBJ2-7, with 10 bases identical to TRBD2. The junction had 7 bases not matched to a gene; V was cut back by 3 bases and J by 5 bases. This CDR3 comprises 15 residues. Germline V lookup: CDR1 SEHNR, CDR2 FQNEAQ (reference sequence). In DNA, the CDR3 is TGTGCCAGCAGCTTGGACGGGACTAGCGCAGACGAGCAGTACTTC. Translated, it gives CASSLDGTSADEQYF.

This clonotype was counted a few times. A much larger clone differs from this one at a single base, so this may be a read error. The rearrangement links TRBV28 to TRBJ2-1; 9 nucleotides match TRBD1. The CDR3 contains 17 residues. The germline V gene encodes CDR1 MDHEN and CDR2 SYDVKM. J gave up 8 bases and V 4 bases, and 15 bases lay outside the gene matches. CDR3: CASSSLPRDRVMDEQFF. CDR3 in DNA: TGTGCCAGCAGTTCCCTCCCAAGGGACAGGGTCATGGATGAGCAGTTCTTC.